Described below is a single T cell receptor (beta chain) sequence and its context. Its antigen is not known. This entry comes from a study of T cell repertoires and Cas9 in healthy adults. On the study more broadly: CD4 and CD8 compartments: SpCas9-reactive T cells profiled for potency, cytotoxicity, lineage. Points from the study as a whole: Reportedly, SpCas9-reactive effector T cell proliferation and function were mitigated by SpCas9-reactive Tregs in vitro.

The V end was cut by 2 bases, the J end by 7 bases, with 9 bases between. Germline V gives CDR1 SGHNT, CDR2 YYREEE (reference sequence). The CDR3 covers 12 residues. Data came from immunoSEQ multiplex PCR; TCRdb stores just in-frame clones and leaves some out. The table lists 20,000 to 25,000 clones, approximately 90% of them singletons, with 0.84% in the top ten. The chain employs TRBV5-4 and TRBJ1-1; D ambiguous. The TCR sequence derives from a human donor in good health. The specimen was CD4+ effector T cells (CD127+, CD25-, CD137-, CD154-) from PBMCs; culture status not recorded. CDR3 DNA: TGTGCCAGCAGCTTTAAAGGAGATGAAGCTTTCTTT. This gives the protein CASSFKGDEAFF.